This TCR beta chain was documented in a study of blood T cell repertoires in COVID-19. Study-wide background: Both acute and convalescent COVID-19 samples were obtained from the United States, Italy and Spain. From T cells, B-cell-depleted T cells, or PBMCs came the material, which was cDNA or gDNA.

With 3 bases removed from V and 3 bases from J, the gap between germline ends came to 11 bases. CDR3 size: 14 residues. The germline V gene has CDR1 SGHRS and CDR2 YFSETQ. In the original analysis: Amplification with reference gene primers provided the estimates of nucleated cell counts. Produced via immunoSEQ multiplex PCR; TCRdb's table is partial and in-frame only. V and J calls and clone size come straight from that table; D and trimming were deduced from the DNA. The sample includes approximately 330,000 clones, 86% of them seen just once. Study members were between about 18 and 90 years old and lived in approximately 25 US regions.

The chain carries TRBV5-1 and TRBJ2-3; tentative D call: TRBD2 (6 bases). The TCR comes from a woman between 40 and 50 years old with acute COVID-19. The sample consisted of PBMCs or T cells enriched from blood (not recorded which). CDR3 region: CASSYGGATDTQYF. The CDR3 DNA sequence: TGCGCCAGCAGCTACGGAGGGGCGACAGATACGCAGTATTTT.